The 7 T cell receptor beta chains given below trace back to one sample, sequenced in a study of CD8+ T cells in alopecia areata. Described treatment: oral pan-JAK inhibitor, 5-10 mg twice daily. cDNA serving as the sequencing template came from extracted, reverse transcribed RNA. Clones were sequenced by immunoSEQ multiplex PCR, and TCRdb holds only the in-frame ones, with some missing. Among 150,000 to 200,000 clones listed, 60% were seen once. This sample comprised CD4+ T cells sorted from blood, obtained at week 24, from a patient treated with tofacitinib. The receptor set was obtained from a human donor with alopecia areata.

The V call is TRBV29-1, the J call TRBJ2-7; 8 positions agree with TRBD1. The CDR3 has 13 amino acids. CDR1 is SQVTM and CDR2 is ANQGSEA in the germline V gene. Trimming took 5 bases from V and 4 from J; bases not matched to a gene: 7. The DNA for the CDR3 is TGCAGCGTTCCGGGACAGGCTCTATACGAGCAGTACTTC. Translating it yields CSVPGQALYEQYF.

This clone showed up just a few times. The rearrangement joins TRBV6-6 to TRBJ1-2, with TRBD1 identical over 12 bases. Germline CDR1 reads MNHNY; CDR2 reads SVGAGI (reference sequence). The CDR3 length is 14 residues. V was clipped by 2 bases and J by 8 bases; unmatched bases: 3. CDR3 sequence: CASSYGDRGRGYTF. For the CDR3, the DNA is TGTGCCAGCAGTTACGGGGACAGGGGGCGAGGCTACACCTTC.

This clone was picked up a small number of times. This chain connects TRBV11-1 to TRBJ1-2; D not certain. The CDR3 contains 10 residues. The germline V gene has CDR1 SGHAT and CDR2 FQDESV (reference sequence). The ends were cut back, 8 bases at V and 4 bases at J, with 5 bases in the middle. CDR3 coding DNA: TGTGCCAGCTGGGTCTATGGCTACACCTTC. Protein product: CASWVYGYTF.

CDR3 loop: CASSLGVGVYNEQFF. The DNA of the CDR3 is TGTGCCAGCAGCTTAGGGGTTGGGGTATACAATGAGCAGTTCTTC. The chain uses TRBV7-3 and TRBJ2-1; D is unresolved. V was cut by 2 bases and J by 4 bases, with 12 bases left in between. CDR1 and CDR2 from the germline V gene are SGHTA and FQGTGA. CDR3 length: 15 amino acids.

V gene TRBV9 combines with J gene TRBJ1-2, with a tentative D call TRBD1 (5 bases). V lost 3 bases, J lost 8 bases, and 20 bases lay in between. Germline values: CDR1 SGDLS, CDR2 YYNGEE. CDR3 length equals 15 residues. This CDR3 is CASSGAGSGTTGYTF. The CDR3 DNA follows: TGTGCCAGCAGCGGGGCCGGATCAGGGACTACGGGCTACACCTTC.

This chain links TRBV5-1 with TRBJ2-7, with a tentative D call TRBD1 (6 bases). The length of the CDR3 is 16 residues. Germline V gene lookup returns CDR1 SGHRS and CDR2 YFSETQ. The V end was cut by 4 bases, the J end by 3 bases, with 20 bases between. The DNA for the CDR3 is TGCGCCAGCAGCCCGATACCGGGACACCCACTCTACGAGCAGTACTTC. Protein product: CASSPIPGHPLYEQYF.

There are many counts of this clone. The V and J genes are TRBV20-1 and TRBJ2-1, with a possible D match to TRBD1 (5 bases). Trimming removed 6 bases at V and 9 bases at J, with 12 bases between. CDR1 is DFQATT and CDR2 is SNEGSKA in the germline V gene (reference sequence). This CDR3 is built from 11 residues. The CDR3 reads CSAPGKGEQFF. The CDR3 nucleotides read TGCAGTGCACCAGGGAAGGGTGAGCAGTTCTTC.